This TCR beta chain derives from a study of T cells in Graves' hyperthyroidism and ophthalmopathy. The wider study: The authors collected peripheral blood at initial diagnosis, before any treatment. Study conclusions and caveats: Before onset, by a median of about six months, the model predicted ophthalmopathy.

Trimming removed 4 bases at V and 4 bases at J, with 19 bases between. Germline values: CDR1 SGHAT, CDR2 FQDESV (reference sequence). The CDR3 contains 16 residues. As concerns this clonotype: What it binds is unknown.

Using RNA transcripts as the source, TCR beta CDR3 regions were amplified. The TCR CDR3 first-round RT-PCR relied on the HTBI primer set. From the multiplex PCR reads, TCRdb called clonotypes with MiXCR, one entry per CDR3 protein. In the table there are under 800,000 distinct CDR3 sequences, roughly 15% of which are singletons. J is TRBJ1-2 and V is TRBV11-1; D not certain. The clonotype comes from a woman aged 18-29 years with Graves' hyperthyroidism. The sample comprised blood. The CDR3 bases are TGTGCCAGCAGCTACACGGCGGCAGGAGCGGTCTATGGCTACACCTTC. Protein sequence: CASSYTAAGAVYGYTF.